This passage covers 13 T cell receptor beta chains from one sample sequenced in a study of cytomegalovirus exposure and HLA in healthy donors. The repertoire was sequenced with immunoSEQ multiplex PCR; TCRdb's copy has only in-frame clones and lacks some. Of around 120,000 clones listed, around nine tenths are singletons. The sequenced material came from PBMCs. These receptors came from a young woman in good health and CMV-seronegative.

The chain is built from TRBV6-1 and TRBJ1-6; no clear D gene. V shed 2 bases and J shed 10 bases, with 9 bases lying between them. CDR3 length: 13 residues. Germline CDR1 is MNHNS and CDR2 is SASEGT. This CDR3 reads CASSETRESPLHF. CDR3 sequence (DNA): TGTGCCAGCAGTGAAACACGGGAGTCACCCCTCCACTTT.

This rearrangement joins TRBV7-2 to TRBJ1-5; a weak D match, TRBD1 (6 bases). Between the trimmed V and J ends, which lost 5 bases and 4 bases, there was a span of 9 bases. The CDR3 covers 13 residues. Germline V CDR1 and CDR2: SGHTA, FQGNSA. The DNA for the CDR3 is TGTGCCAGCAGCCCTGGGACAAATCAGCCCCAGCATTTT. It is translated as CASSPGTNQPQHF.

The chain combines TRBV29-1 with TRBJ2-7; TRBD1 matches at 10 bases. CDR1 and CDR2 from the germline V gene are SQVTM and ANQGSEA. Trimming cost V 3 bases and J 3 bases; bases outside gene matches: 2. The CDR3 runs 13 residues. The CDR3 DNA is TGCAGCGTTGAGGGGACAGGGGTCTACGAGCAGTACTTC. Protein: CSVEGTGVYEQYF.

This chain connects TRBV9 to TRBJ1-1; a possible D gene is TRBD1 (5 bases). This CDR3 has 15 residues. V was pared by 4 bases and J by 10 bases, with 23 bases between. CDR1 and CDR2 from the germline V gene are SGDLS and YYNGEE. This chain's CDR3 is CASSPSGGKLAGAFF. CDR3 sequence (DNA): TGTGCCAGCAGCCCTAGTGGGGGGAAGCTTGCTGGAGCTTTCTTT. The variable domain in full, completed from reference TRBV9 and TRBJ1-1, reads DSGVTQTPKHLITATGQRVTLRCSPRSGDLSVYWYQQSLDQGLQFLIQYYNGEERAKGNILERFSAQQFPDLHSELNLSSLELGDSALYFCASSPSGGKLAGAFFGQGTRLTVV.

This clone has more than one count but fewer than ten. The rearrangement links TRBV11-2 to TRBJ1-5, with TRBD1 matching 8 bases. The germline V gene has CDR1 SGHAT and CDR2 FQNNGV. The CDR3 has 15 amino acids. V shed 0 bases, J shed 6 bases, and the junction held 4 bases outside the gene matches. CDR3 region: CASSLDQGAIQPQHF. The CDR3 nucleotides read TGTGCCAGCAGCTTAGATCAGGGGGCGATTCAGCCCCAGCATTTT.

Only one count was recorded for this clone. The genes are TRBV9 and TRBJ2-1; perhaps TRBD2 as D (6 bases). V was clipped by 0 bases and J by 5 bases, with 9 bases between them. The germline V gene encodes CDR1 SGDLS and CDR2 YYNGEE. The CDR3 is made up of 14 amino acids. This CDR3 is CASSVVWTNNEQFF. DNA for the CDR3: TGTGCCAGCAGCGTAGTCTGGACTAACAATGAGCAGTTCTTC. Complete variable domain (other parts from reference TRBV9 and TRBJ2-1): DSGVTQTPKHLITATGQRVTLRCSPRSGDLSVYWYQQSLDQGLQFLIQYYNGEERAKGNILERFSAQQFPDLHSELNLSSLELGDSALYFCASSVVWTNNEQFFGPGTRLTVL.

This rearrangement joins TRBV6-5 to TRBJ1-1; 7 bases agree with TRBD1. Germline values: CDR1 MNHEY, CDR2 SVGAGI. This CDR3 spans 14 amino acids. V lost 5 bases and J lost 0; bases outside the gene matches: 3. The CDR3 nucleotides are TGTGCCAGCAGTCAAGACAGGGTGAACACTGAAGCTTTCTTT. This translates into CASSQDRVNTEAFF.

CDR3 bases: TGTGCCAGCAGCCCGGGACAGGGGAAGAATTCACCCCTCCACTTT. Translating it yields CASSPGQGKNSPLHF. The rearrangement uses TRBV7-9 and TRBJ1-6, with 10 bases lining up with TRBD1. Germline CDR1 reads SEHNR; CDR2 reads FQNEAQ (reference sequence). The CDR3 contains 15 residues. Trimming removed 5 bases from V and 7 bases from J; junction bases left unmatched: 5.

The rearrangement joins TRBV5-6 to TRBJ1-5; TRBD1 agrees at 10 bases. With V trimmed by 2 bases and J by 2 bases, 4 bases remained unmatched. The germline CDR1 and CDR2 sequences are SGHDT and YYEEEE. CDR3 length: 16 amino acids. DNA for the CDR3: TGTGCCAGCAGCTTTGACAGGGGGCGCGGCAATCAGCCCCAGCATTTT. This translates into CASSFDRGRGNQPQHF.

The chain carries TRBV4-3 and TRBJ2-7; 8 bases align to TRBD1. With V trimmed by 0 bases and J by 5 bases, 9 bases remained unmatched. This CDR3 has 16 residues. CDR1 is LGHNA and CDR2 is YSLEER in the germline V gene. CDR3 sequence reads: CASSQDSGQGSNEQYF. The CDR3 coding sequence is TGCGCCAGCAGCCAAGATAGTGGACAGGGTTCCAACGAGCAGTACTTC.

The chain links TRBV5-6 to TRBJ2-1, with 8 positions matching TRBD2. The CDR3 contains 19 residues. Trimming took 4 bases from V and 0 from J; bases not matched to a gene: 15. CDR1 and CDR2 (germline): SGHDT, YYEEEE. The chain's CDR3 is CASSPGTRAPRSSYNEQFF. The DNA for the CDR3 is TGTGCCAGCAGCCCCGGGACTAGAGCCCCCAGGAGCTCCTACAATGAGCAGTTCTTC.

This clone came up once. The gene calls are TRBV7-9 and TRBJ2-1, with TRBD2 matching over 9 bases. The germline CDR1 and CDR2 sequences are SEHNR and FQNEAQ (reference sequence). The CDR3 has 17 residues. After removal of 6 bases from V and 6 bases from J, the junction contained 15 bases not matched to a gene. CDR3 nucleotide sequence: TGTGCCAGCAGACCAGGGCTGCGGGAGGGCCTTGGCAATGAGCAGTTCTTC. It yields the protein CASRPGLREGLGNEQFF.

The gene calls are TRBV30 and TRBJ2-3; weak D call: TRBD1 (5 bases). Between the trimmed V and J ends, which lost 3 bases and 4 bases, there was a span of 11 bases. In germline, CDR1 is GTSNPN, CDR2 SVGIG (reference sequence). The CDR3 totals 13 residues. The CDR3 bases are TGTGCCTGGAGGGGGCTGTGGGCAGATACGCAGTATTTT. It is translated as CAWRGLWADTQYF.